The 15 T cell receptor beta chains listed next were all sequenced from one sample in a study of beta chain features in type 1 diabetes. The entirety of the isolated RNA underwent reverse transcription, so expressed TCRB transcripts were sequenced. Using immunoSEQ multiplex PCR, the repertoire was profiled, and TCRdb retains in-frame clones only, with some absent. The profile shows 300,000 or so clones, 7.5% to 9% of them singletons. Sequencing was performed on central memory CD4+ T cells from blood. Receptor source: a woman between 18 and 29 years old in good health.

A few counts support this clone. J is TRBJ2-1 and V is TRBV27; 11 nucleotides agree with TRBD2. Germline-derived CDR1 and CDR2 are MNHEY and SMNVEV (reference sequence). The CDR3 totals 18 residues. The V and J ends lost 2 bases and 8 bases, in that order; junction bases with no gene match: 14. Here the CDR3 DNA reads TGTGCCAGCAGTTTACAGATGGGGTTAGCGGGAGGGTCGGATGAGCAGTTCTTC. Its protein product is CASSLQMGLAGGSDEQFF.

This clone was counted many times. This chain uses TRBV7-9 with TRBJ2-1; D gene unclear. CDR3 size: 17 residues. The V gene lost 5 bases and the J gene lost 4 bases, with 21 bases spanning the gap. Germline loops: CDR1 SEHNR, CDR2 FQNEAQ (reference sequence). CDR3 protein: CASSRSDRSPSYNEQFF. Written as DNA, the CDR3 is TGTGCCAGCAGCCGGTCGGACCGTTCCCCTTCTTACAATGAGCAGTTCTTC.

V usage is TRBV5-1 and J usage is TRBJ2-5; D perhaps matches TRBD2 (6 bases). CDR3 length: 15 residues. The V and J ends lost 4 bases and 0 bases respectively, with 13 bases between them. Germline V gives CDR1 SGHRS, CDR2 YFSETQ. The CDR3 region has the DNA TGCGCCAGCAGCACAGGAGGGACTTACCAAGAGACCCAGTACTTC. Its protein is CASSTGGTYQETQYF. The full variable domain, in which reference TRBV5-1 and TRBJ2-5 provide the parts outside the CDR3, is KAGVTQTPRYLIKTRGQQVTLSCSPISGHRSVSWYQQTPGQGLQFLFEYFSETQRNKGNFPGRFSGRQFSNSRSEMNVSTLELGDSALYLCASSTGGTYQETQYFGPGTRLLVL.

This chain joins TRBV2 and TRBJ2-7; a possible D gene is TRBD1 (6 bases). CDR1 and CDR2 from the germline V gene are SNHLY and FYNNEI. The CDR3 has 15 residues. Trimming took 6 bases from V and 5 from J, leaving 20 bases between them. The CDR3 here is CASRILRQGSNEQYF. The CDR3 nucleotides are TGTGCCAGCAGGATCCTGCGGCAGGGGTCCAACGAGCAGTACTTC.

With respect to this clone: At the DNA level, this CDR3 is encoded by other sequences in the same sample as well. The rearrangement joins TRBV4-3 to TRBJ1-1; D may be TRBD1 (5 bases). V was pared by 0 bases and J by 0 bases, with 14 bases between. The germline gives CDR1 LGHNA, CDR2 YSLEER. This CDR3 spans 17 amino acids. The CDR3 loop is CASSQDPPGSMNTEAFF. The CDR3 bases are TGCGCCAGCAGCCAAGACCCGCCAGGGTCGATGAACACTGAAGCTTTCTTT.

At least ten counts were recorded for this clone. Other DNA sequences from this sample encode an identical CDR3 as well. The chain is built from TRBV5-6 and TRBJ2-5; 7 bases align to TRBD1. The V segment lost 2 bases and the J segment 2 bases; nucleotides outside the gene matches: 3. Germline lookup yields CDR1 SGHDT and CDR2 YYEEEE. The CDR3 has 14 amino acids. The CDR3 here is CASSFRQGQETQYF. In nucleotides, the CDR3 is TGTGCCAGCAGCTTTCGACAGGGACAAGAGACCCAGTACTTC. The entire variable domain, with the rest obtained from reference TRBV5-6 and TRBJ2-5, is as follows: DAGVTQSPTHLIKTRGQQVTLRCSPKSGHDTVSWYQQALGQGPQFIFQYYEEEERQRGNFPDRFSGHQFPNYSSELNVNALLLGDSALYLCASSFRQGQETQYFGPGTRLLVL.

This clone was observed a few times. The genes are TRBV18 and TRBJ2-3; perhaps D is TRBD1 or TRBD2 (5 bases each). V lost 1 base to trimming and J lost 2 bases, with 13 bases between them. The CDR3 is 16 amino acids. CDR1 and CDR2 (germline): KGHSH, LQKENI. CDR3 DNA sequence: TGTGCCAGCTCACCACGTGGGGGAACCAACACAGATACGCAGTATTTT. Residues: CASSPRGGTNTDTQYF.

The chain uses TRBV16 and TRBJ1-4; 8 positions agree with TRBD1. Per the germline V gene, CDR1 is KGHSY and CDR2 is FQNENV. V lost 0 bases to trimming and J lost 3 bases; unmatched junction nucleotides: 6. This CDR3 region has 17 residues. In DNA form, the CDR3 reads TGTGCCAGCAGCCAATCGGGCAGGGGGCGGTCTAATGAAAAACTGTTTTTT. Protein sequence: CASSQSGRGRSNEKLFF.

This chain uses TRBV5-6 with TRBJ2-5; 12 bases line up with TRBD2. The V gene end was trimmed by 4 bases and the J gene end by 4 bases; junction bases not matched to a gene: 5. The CDR3 runs 15 residues. Per germline, CDR1 SGHDT and CDR2 YYEEEE. The CDR3 sequence is CASSRLAGAGETQYF. For the CDR3, the DNA is TGTGCCAGCAGCAGACTAGCGGGAGCCGGAGAGACCCAGTACTTC.

This clone was counted a few times. The rearrangement joins TRBV21-1 to TRBJ2-1; no check of the table's D call, TRBD2, against the DNA was made. TRBV21-1 is flagged as a pseudogene. This CDR3 contains 19 residues. The CDR3 bases are TGTGCCAGCAGCAAAGAGGGCCATAGCGGGAGGGCGTTCTTCCATGAGCAGTTCTTC. The encoded protein is CASSKEGHSGRAFFHEQFF.

This clone was counted a few times. The V and J genes are TRBV28 and TRBJ1-2; 12 bases are a match to TRBD1. CDR3 length equals 16 residues. Germline CDR1 and CDR2: MDHEN and SYDVKM. Trimming at V came to 3 bases and at J to 8 bases, leaving 10 bases not matched to a gene. This CDR3 is CASSFVAGQGARGYTF. In DNA form, the CDR3 reads TGTGCCAGCAGTTTTGTGGCGGGACAGGGGGCGCGAGGCTACACCTTC.

The CDR3 DNA reads TGTGCCAGCAGTGAGCCGACTAGCGGGAGGCGGGATACGCAGTATTTT. Its translation is CASSEPTSGRRDTQYF. The chain is built from TRBV6-1 and TRBJ2-3, with 13 nucleotides matching TRBD2. The junction had 6 bases not matched to a gene; V was cut back by 3 bases and J by 6 bases. Germline values: CDR1 MNHNS, CDR2 SASEGT. The CDR3 runs 16 residues.

This clone was counted only a few times. V is TRBV5-1 and J is TRBJ2-7; D ambiguous. CDR1 and CDR2 from the germline V gene are SGHRS and YFSETQ. CDR3 length equals 12 residues. Trimming shortened V by 1 base and J by 6 bases, and 8 bases separated the two germline ends. CDR3 amino acids: CASSLNSLEQYF. CDR3 coding DNA: TGCGCCAGCAGCTTGAACTCCCTCGAGCAGTACTTC.

The chain uses TRBV7-2 and TRBJ2-5; a weak D match, TRBD2 (7 bases). The CDR3 is 15 residues long. V was trimmed by 3 bases and J by 2 bases, leaving 13 bases between them. CDR1 is SGHTA and CDR2 is FQGNSA in the germline V gene. The CDR3 is CASSFLRGGQETQYF. Here the CDR3 DNA reads TGTGCCAGCAGCTTCCTCAGGGGAGGGCAAGAGACCCAGTACTTC.

The rearrangement links TRBV2 to TRBJ2-5; TRBD1 matches at 8 bases. The V and J ends lost 4 bases and 5 bases, in that order; junction bases with no gene match: 6. This CDR3 region has 14 residues. Germline CDR1 reads SNHLY; CDR2 reads FYNNEI. The CDR3 sequence: CASSGNRGSETQYF. For the CDR3, the DNA is TGTGCCAGCAGTGGAAACAGGGGGTCTGAGACCCAGTACTTC.